This is a list of T cell receptor beta chains from one sample in a study of T cell responses to AZD1222 COVID-19 vaccine. The protocol was immunoSEQ multiplex PCR, while the TCRdb copy is restricted to in-frame clones and leaves out a portion. The data hold about 180,000 clones, with 94% observed a single time. The specimen was peripheral blood, collected 28 days after the second AZD1222 dose. These receptors were obtained from an adult who received the AZD1222 COVID-19 vaccine. Both conserved end residues are part of each CDR3. The D gene is left open where the match is weak. Clone size is not always given. Where it is, it says once, few, many or a class for expanded clones.

NA | NA | TRBJ1-1 | TRBV10-1 | CASSESSQGEAFF | TGCGCCAGCAGTGAGTCTAGTCAGGGAGAAGCTTTCTTT
NA | NA | TRBJ2-7 | TRBV6-5 | CASSRTASYEQYF | TGTGCCAGCAGTCGAACGGCCTCCTACGAGCAGTACTTC
NA | NA | TRBJ2-5 | TRBV19 | CASSMERSQETQYF | TGTGCCAGTAGTATGGAACGGAGCCAAGAGACCCAGTACTTC
NA | NA | TRBJ2-5 | TRBV11-1 | CASSLGPGTLGETQYF | TGTGCCAGCAGCTTAGGACCCGGGACGCTGGGGGAGACCCAGTACTTC
NA | NA | TRBJ1-4 | TRBV19 | CASTPGGINEKLFF | TGTGCCAGTACTCCCGGGGGCATCAATGAAAAACTGTTTTTT
NA | NA | TRBJ1-4 | TRBV5-4 | CASSPGGDPLSNEKLFF | TGTGCCAGCTCCCCCGGGGGCGACCCGCTTTCAAATGAAAAACTGTTTTTT
NA | TRBD1 | TRBJ1-1 | TRBV2 | CASRGTGGQNTEAFF | TGTGCCAGCAGGGGGACAGGGGGCCAGAACACTGAAGCTTTCTTT
NA | NA | TRBJ1-3 | TRBV9 | CASSVETGAGNTIYF | TGTGCCAGCAGCGTAGAGACGGGAGCTGGAAACACCATATATTTT
NA | NA | TRBJ1-1 | TRBV11-3 | CASSLVYGAQYKTEAFF | TGTGCCAGCAGCTTAGTTTACGGGGCCCAATATAAGACTGAAGCTTTCTTT
NA | TRBD1 | TRBJ2-1 | TRBV19 | CASSTWADRDAEQFF | TGTGCCAGTAGTACCTGGGCCGACAGGGACGCTGAGCAGTTCTTC
NA | NA | TRBJ1-5 | TRBV28 | CASSSTTQPQHF | TGTGCCAGCAGTTCGACGACACAGCCCCAGCATTTT
NA | NA | TRBJ2-7 | TRBV19 | CASSISRASYEQYF | TGTGCCAGTAGTATAAGCAGGGCCTCCTACGAGCAGTACTTC
NA | TRBD2 | TRBJ2-1 | TRBV7-2 | CASSLGVGTSNEQFF | TGTGCCAGCAGCTTAGGGGTCGGGACTAGCAATGAGCAGTTCTTC
NA | NA | TRBJ1-4 | TRBV6-6 | CASTLRDEKLFF | TGTGCCAGCACTCTGAGAGATGAAAAACTGTTTTTT
NA | NA | TRBJ1-2 | TRBV9 | CASSRPEGGYTF | TGTGCCAGCAGTCGTCCCGAGGGGGGCTACACCTTC
once | NA | TRBJ1-1 | TRBV6-5 | CASSPTPNTEAFF | TGTGCCAGCAGTCCGACACCGAACACTGAAGCTTTCTTT
once | NA | TRBJ2-2 | TRBV3-1/TRBV3-2 | CASSQVVPRVSLNTGELFF | TGTGCCAGCAGCCAAGTTGTACCCAGGGTATCCCTGAACACCGGGGAGCTGTTTTTT
NA | TRBD2 | TRBJ2-5 | TRBV6-2/TRBV6-3 | CASSGHSGGAGETQYF | TGTGCCAGCAGTGGACATAGCGGGGGGGCCGGAGAGACCCAGTACTTC
once | NA | TRBJ1-2 | TRBV27 | CASSFVLGDSVRIGLYGYTF | TGTGCCAGCAGTTTTGTCCTGGGGGATAGTGTTAGAATCGGCTTATATGGCTACACCTTC
NA | NA | TRBJ1-4 | TRBV11-3 | CASSRTATNEKLFF | TGTGCCAGCAGCCGGACTGCAACTAATGAAAAACTGTTTTTT
NA | NA | TRBJ1-4 | TRBV4-3 | CASSQDSGKYEKLFF | TGCGCCAGCAGCCAAGACTCAGGGAAATACGAAAAACTGTTTTTT
NA | NA | TRBJ2-5 | TRBV19 | CASNHGGNQETQYF | TGTGCCAGTAACCACGGGGGCAACCAAGAGACCCAGTACTTC
NA | NA | TRBJ1-3 | TRBV15 | CATSRAAGAGNTIYF | TGTGCCACCAGCAGAGCGGCAGGCGCTGGAAACACCATATATTTT
once | NA | TRBJ1-4 | TRBV20-1 | CSVYGEKLFF | TGCAGTGTCTATGGGGAAAAACTGTTTTTT
NA | TRBD1 | TRBJ2-1 | TRBV28 | CASSDRSTPGQGLYNEQFF | TGTGCCAGCAGCGATCGATCCACTCCGGGACAGGGGTTGTACAATGAGCAGTTCTTC
NA | NA | TRBJ1-1 | TRBV6-5 | CASSPRVYTEAFF | TGTGCCAGCAGTCCCAGGGTTTACACTGAAGCTTTCTTT
NA | NA | TRBJ1-2 | TRBV27 | CASSGWGYGYTF | TGTGCCAGCAGCGGTTGGGGTTATGGCTACACCTTC
NA | NA | TRBJ1-2 | TRBV13 | CASSPSWTAYGYTF | TGTGCCAGCAGCCCGAGCTGGACAGCCTATGGCTACACCTTC
NA | NA | TRBJ1-6 | TRBV27 | CASSPWDANSPLHF | TGTGCCAGCAGCCCATGGGACGCCAATTCACCCCTCCACTTT
NA | TRBD2 | TRBJ2-2 | TRBV7-2 | CASASGSANTGELFF | TGTGCCAGCGCTAGCGGGAGTGCGAACACCGGGGAGCTGTTTTTT
NA | TRBD2 | TRBJ2-1 | TRBV12-3/TRBV12-4 | CASSFGTSNEQFF | TGTGCCAGCAGTTTCGGGACTAGCAATGAGCAGTTCTTC
once | TRBD2 | TRBJ2-3 | TRBV4-3 | CASSQEMAGGVHTQYF | TGCGCCAGCAGCCAAGAGATGGCGGGGGGCGTACATACGCAGTATTTT
NA | TRBD1 | TRBJ1-1 | TRBV5-6 | CASSLGDRLNTEAFF | TGTGCCAGCAGCTTGGGGGACAGGTTGAACACTGAAGCTTTCTTT
NA | TRBD1 | TRBJ1-2 | TRBV7-9 | CASSGTGTVMNYGYTF | TGTGCCAGCAGCGGTACCGGGACAGTTATGAACTATGGCTACACCTTC
NA | NA | TRBJ1-3 | TRBV19 | CASSTNSGNTIYF | TGTGCCAGTAGTACGAACAGTGGAAACACCATATATTTT
NA | NA | TRBJ1-6 | TRBV11-2 | CASSRTGSTYNSPLHF | TGTGCCAGCAGCCGAACAGGCAGTACCTATAATTCACCCCTCCACTTT
once | NA | TRBJ1-3 | TRBV5-1 | CASSDPTSGNTIYF | TGCGCCAGCAGCGACCCAACCTCTGGAAACACCATATATTTT
NA | NA | TRBJ1-2 | TRBV12-3/TRBV12-4 | CVVGLGGYGYTF | TGTGTTGTGGGGCTCGGAGGCTATGGCTACACCTTC
NA | TRBD2 | TRBJ2-3 | TRBV7-9 | CASSSNKPPTSGVIDTQYF | TGTGCCAGCAGCTCCAACAAACCTCCCACTAGCGGGGTAATAGATACGCAGTATTTT
NA | NA | TRBJ2-3 | TRBV5-1 | CASSRSLIDTQYF | TGCGCCAGCAGCAGAAGTTTGATAGATACGCAGTATTTT